Listed here is a single T cell receptor (beta chain). Antigen specificity is unknown. This sample was taken from a study of cytomegalovirus exposure and HLA in healthy donors. Germline-derived CDR1 and CDR2 are SGHRS and YFSETQ. Trimming shortened V by 1 base and J by 7 bases, and 7 bases separated the two germline ends. This CDR3 has 12 residues. Notes on the study in general: Researchers had no immune exposure information except CMV serostatus available. Presence/absence results assume similar sequencing depth per donor, which may not hold. Reportedly, cytomegalovirus status was diagnosed with high sensitivity and specificity.

Amplification used 60 Vbeta primers and 13 Jbeta primers. TCRdb's table, derived via immunoSEQ multiplex PCR, lists solely in-frame clones and lacks some. The sample consists of under 200,000 clones, 68% of them appearing once. This clonotype was sampled from a middle-aged woman in good health and CMV-seropositive. This sequence joins TRBV5-1 and TRBJ2-3; no reliable D call. Sequenced material: PBMCs. The CDR3, as DNA: TGCGCCAGCAGCTTGACTACGTATACGCAGTATTTT. Translation: CASSLTTYTQYF. Full variable domain (outside the CDR3, taken from reference TRBV5-1 and TRBJ2-3): KAGVTQTPRYLIKTRGQQVTLSCSPISGHRSVSWYQQTPGQGLQFLFEYFSETQRNKGNFPGRFSGRQFSNSRSEMNVSTLELGDSALYLCASSLTTYTQYFGPGTRLTVL.